A single sample is the source of the 2 T cell receptor beta chains below, sequenced in a study of blood T cell repertoires in COVID-19. Generated by immunoSEQ multiplex PCR, the TCRdb table keeps only in-frame clones and is missing some. Here the sample spans about 200,000 clones, approximately 90% being singletons. Sequenced sample: peripheral blood. Receptors were obtained from a human donor in a cohort sampled during active COVID-19.

The chain carries TRBV2 and TRBJ2-3, with a tentative D call TRBD2 (5 bases). This CDR3 has 16 residues. The germline gives CDR1 SNHLY, CDR2 FYNNEI. Trimming pared 2 bases from V and 6 bases from J, leaving 18 bases between. The CDR3 DNA reads TGTGCCAGCAGTGAAAGAGGGCCTCTGAGAAGGGATACGCAGTATTTT. Translation gives CASSERGPLRRDTQYF.

This chain joins TRBV6-2 or TRBV6-3 and TRBJ2-6, with TRBD2 matching over 13 bases. The CDR3 is made up of 18 amino acids. V lost 5 bases to trimming and J lost 4 bases; unmatched junction nucleotides: 8. Germline V gene lookup returns CDR1 MNHEY and CDR2 SVGEGT. CDR3: CASSETSGRRPGANVLTF. The CDR3 region has the DNA TGTGCCAGCAGTGAGACTAGCGGGAGGCGGCCGGGGGCCAACGTCCTGACTTTC.